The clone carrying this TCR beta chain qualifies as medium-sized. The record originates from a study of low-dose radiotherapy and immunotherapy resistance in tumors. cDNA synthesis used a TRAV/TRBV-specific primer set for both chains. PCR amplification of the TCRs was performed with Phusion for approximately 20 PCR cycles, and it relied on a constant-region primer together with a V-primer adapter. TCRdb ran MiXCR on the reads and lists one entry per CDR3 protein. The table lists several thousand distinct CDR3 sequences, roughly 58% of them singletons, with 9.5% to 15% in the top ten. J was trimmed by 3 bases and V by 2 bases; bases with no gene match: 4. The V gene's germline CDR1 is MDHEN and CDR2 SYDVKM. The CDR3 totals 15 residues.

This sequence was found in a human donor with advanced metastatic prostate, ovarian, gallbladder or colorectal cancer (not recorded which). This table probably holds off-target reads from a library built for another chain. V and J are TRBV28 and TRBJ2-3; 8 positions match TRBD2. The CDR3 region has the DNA TGTGCCAGCAGTTTAGGAGCGGGAGAAACAGATACGCAGTATTTT. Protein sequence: CASSLGAGETDTQYF.